This T cell receptor beta chain appears in the sequencing data of a study of CD8 T cells in ankylosing spondylitis. One entry per CDR3 protein, called by TCRdb with MiXCR from the 5' RACE reads. Here the sample spans about 220,000 distinct CDR3 sequences, more than 25% being singletons. This clonotype was detected a few times. Its antigen is unidentified. Study-wide findings and caveats: A TCR beta motif made of eight highly homologous variants seemed typical of ankylosing spondylitis blood.

With V trimmed by 7 bases and J by 7 bases, 10 bases remained unmatched. This CDR3 is built from 15 residues. CDR1 and CDR2 (germline): MNHNS, SASEGT. This receptor was taken from a male donor with ankylosing spondylitis or in good health (not recorded which). The chain is built from TRBV6-1 and TRBJ2-1; 10 bases match TRBD2. The sequencing sample was made of blood, either unsorted or a sorted T cell fraction (not recorded which). CDR3 nucleotides: TGTGCCAGCACCCTACCGGGGACTAGCGTTAATGAGCAGTTCTTC. Protein sequence: CASTLPGTSVNEQFF.